This T cell receptor (beta chain) stems from a study of cytomegalovirus exposure and HLA in healthy donors. This PCR relied on a set of 60 Vbeta primers and 13 Jbeta primers. Clones were read by immunoSEQ multiplex PCR, and TCRdb kept only the in-frame ones, dropping some. The table has 120,000 or so clones, 75% to 90% seen once. Study-wide results and limits: A list of 150 or so TCR beta chains associated with cytomegalovirus was given. Many donors shared some public TCRs, even though most TCR sequences were rare.

Concerning this clone itself: Its antigen is not known.

CDR1 and CDR2 from the germline V gene are SEHNR and FQNEAQ (reference sequence). V lost 0 bases, J lost 6 bases, and 11 bases lay in between. This CDR3 spans 15 amino acids. This TCR came from a male donor in good health and CMV-seronegative. This sequence joins TRBV7-9 and TRBJ1-4; a possible D gene is TRBD1 (5 bases). The sequencing sample was made of PBMCs. In DNA form, the CDR3 reads TGTGCCAGCAGCTTAGCAGGGACGGGGGATGAAAAACTGTTTTTT. This translates into CASSLAGTGDEKLFF.